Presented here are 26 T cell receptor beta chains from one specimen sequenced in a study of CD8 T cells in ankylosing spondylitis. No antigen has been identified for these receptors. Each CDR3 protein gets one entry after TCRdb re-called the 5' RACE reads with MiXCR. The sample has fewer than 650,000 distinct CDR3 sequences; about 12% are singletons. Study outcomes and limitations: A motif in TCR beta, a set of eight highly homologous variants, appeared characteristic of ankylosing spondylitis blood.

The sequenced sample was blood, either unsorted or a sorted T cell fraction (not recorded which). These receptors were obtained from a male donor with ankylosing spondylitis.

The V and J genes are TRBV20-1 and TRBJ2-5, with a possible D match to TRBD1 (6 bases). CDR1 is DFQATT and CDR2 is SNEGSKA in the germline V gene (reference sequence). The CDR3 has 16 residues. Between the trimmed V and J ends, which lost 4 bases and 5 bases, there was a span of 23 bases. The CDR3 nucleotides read TGCAGTGCTATCCCGACAGGTAGAGGCCCTTGGGAGACCCAGTACTTC. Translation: CSAIPTGRGPWETQYF.

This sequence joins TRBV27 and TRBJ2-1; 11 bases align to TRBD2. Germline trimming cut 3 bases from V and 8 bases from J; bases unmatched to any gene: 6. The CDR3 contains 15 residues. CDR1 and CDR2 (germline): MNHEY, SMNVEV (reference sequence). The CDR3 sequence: CASSFALAGVYEQFF. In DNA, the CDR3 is TGTGCCAGCAGTTTTGCACTAGCGGGAGTGTATGAGCAGTTCTTC.

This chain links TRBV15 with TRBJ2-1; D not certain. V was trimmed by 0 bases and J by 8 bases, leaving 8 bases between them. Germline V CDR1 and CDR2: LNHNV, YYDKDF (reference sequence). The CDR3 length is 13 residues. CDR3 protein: CATSRDLTDEQFF. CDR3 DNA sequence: TGTGCCACCAGCAGAGATCTGACGGATGAGCAGTTCTTC. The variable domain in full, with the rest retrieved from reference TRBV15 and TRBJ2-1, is DAMVIQNPRYQVTQFGKPVTLSCSQTLNHNVMYWYQQKSSQAPKLLFHYYDKDFNNEADTPDNFQSRRPNTSFCFLDIRSPGLGDTAMYLCATSRDLTDEQFFGPGTRLTVL.

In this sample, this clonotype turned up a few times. Written as DNA, the CDR3 is TGTGCCAGCAGCCGCTCGGTAGCGGGGGCTATGAATGAGCAGTTCTTC. Amino acids: CASSRSVAGAMNEQFF. V and J are TRBV11-2 and TRBJ2-1; 9 bases line up with TRBD2. The CDR3 has 16 amino acids. Germline loops: CDR1 SGHAT, CDR2 FQNNGV. The junction had 12 bases not matched to a gene; V was cut back by 5 bases and J by 7 bases.

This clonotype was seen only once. The CDR3, as DNA: TGTGCCACCACCATCAATCCGGGACAATCGAACACCGGGGAGCTGTTTTTT. This encodes CATTINPGQSNTGELFF. This rearrangement joins TRBV15 to TRBJ2-2; D possibly corresponds to TRBD1 (6 bases). Germline V CDR1 and CDR2: LNHNV, YYDKDF (reference sequence). This CDR3 has 17 amino acids. The V and J ends lost 7 bases and 0 bases respectively, with 18 bases between them.

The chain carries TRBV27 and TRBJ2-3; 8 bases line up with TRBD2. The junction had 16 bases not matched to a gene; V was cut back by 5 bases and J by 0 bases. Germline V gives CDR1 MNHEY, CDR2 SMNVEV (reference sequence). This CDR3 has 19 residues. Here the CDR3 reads CASSLYSGSGETSTDTQYF. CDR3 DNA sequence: TGTGCCAGCAGTCTCTACTCGGGTAGCGGGGAAACCAGCACAGATACGCAGTATTTT.

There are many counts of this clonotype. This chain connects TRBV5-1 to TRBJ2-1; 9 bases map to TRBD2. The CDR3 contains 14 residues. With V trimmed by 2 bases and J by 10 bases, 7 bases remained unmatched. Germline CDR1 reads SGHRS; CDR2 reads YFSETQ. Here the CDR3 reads CASSFTLAGVEQFF. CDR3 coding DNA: TGCGCCAGCAGCTTCACCTTAGCGGGGGTCGAGCAGTTCTTC.

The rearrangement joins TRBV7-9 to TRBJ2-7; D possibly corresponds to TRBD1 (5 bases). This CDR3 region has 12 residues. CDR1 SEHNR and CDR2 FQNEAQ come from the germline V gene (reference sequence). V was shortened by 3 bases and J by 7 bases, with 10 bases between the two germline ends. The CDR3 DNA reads TGTGCCAGCAGCTTTTATTCAGGGGAGCAGTACGTC. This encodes CASSFYSGEQYV.

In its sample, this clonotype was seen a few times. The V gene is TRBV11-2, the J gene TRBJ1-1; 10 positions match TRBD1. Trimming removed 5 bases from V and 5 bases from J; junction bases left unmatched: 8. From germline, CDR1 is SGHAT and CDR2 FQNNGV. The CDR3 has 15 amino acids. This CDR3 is CASSTRQGALTEAFF. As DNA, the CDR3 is TGTGCCAGCAGCACACGACAGGGGGCTCTGACTGAAGCTTTCTTT. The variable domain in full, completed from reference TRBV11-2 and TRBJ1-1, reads EAGVAQSPRYKIIEKRQSVAFWCNPISGHATLYWYQQILGQGPKLLIQFQNNGVVDDSQLPKDRFSAERLKGVDSTLKIQPAKLEDSAVYLCASSTRQGALTEAFFGQGTRLTVV.

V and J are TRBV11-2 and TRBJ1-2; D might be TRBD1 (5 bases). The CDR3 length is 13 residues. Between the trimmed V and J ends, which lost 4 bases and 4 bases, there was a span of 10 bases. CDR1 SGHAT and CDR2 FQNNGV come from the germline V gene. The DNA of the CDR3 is TGTGCCAGCAGCTCCGGACACCTCTATGGCTACACCTTC. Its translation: CASSSGHLYGYTF.

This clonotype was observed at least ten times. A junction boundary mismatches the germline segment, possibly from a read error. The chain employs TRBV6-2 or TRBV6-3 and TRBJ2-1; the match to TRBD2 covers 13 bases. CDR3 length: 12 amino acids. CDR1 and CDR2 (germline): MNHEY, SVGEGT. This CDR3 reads CASSYTTSGRIF. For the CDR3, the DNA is TGTGCCAGCAGTTACACGACTAGCGGGAGGATCTTC.

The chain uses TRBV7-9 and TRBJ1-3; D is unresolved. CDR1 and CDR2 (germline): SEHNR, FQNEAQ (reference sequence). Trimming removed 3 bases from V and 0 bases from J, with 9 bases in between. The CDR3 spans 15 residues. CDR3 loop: CASSLEVHSGNTIYF. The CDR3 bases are TGTGCCAGCAGCTTGGAAGTCCACTCTGGAAACACCATATATTTT.

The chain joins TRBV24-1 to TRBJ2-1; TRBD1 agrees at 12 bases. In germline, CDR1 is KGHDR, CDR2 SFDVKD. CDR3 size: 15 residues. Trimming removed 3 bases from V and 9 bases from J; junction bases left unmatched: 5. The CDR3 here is CATSDAGQGAGEQFF. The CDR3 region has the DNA TGTGCCACCAGTGATGCGGGACAGGGGGCCGGTGAGCAGTTCTTC.

CDR3 protein: CASSPRVDYGYTF. CDR3 DNA sequence: TGTGCCAGCTCACCCAGGGTGGACTATGGCTACACCTTC. This chain links TRBV18 with TRBJ1-2, with D maybe TRBD1 (5 bases). The germline V and J ends were trimmed by 3 bases and 3 bases, with 8 bases remaining between them. The germline CDR1 and CDR2 sequences are KGHSH and LQKENI. This CDR3 comprises 13 residues.

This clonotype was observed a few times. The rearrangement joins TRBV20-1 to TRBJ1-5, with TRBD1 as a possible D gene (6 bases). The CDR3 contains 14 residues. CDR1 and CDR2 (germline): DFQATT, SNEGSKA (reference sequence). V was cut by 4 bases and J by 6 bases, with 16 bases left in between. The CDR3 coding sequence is TGCAGTGCTACCTCGGACAGAGTGAGTCAGCCCCAGCATTTT. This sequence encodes CSATSDRVSQPQHF.

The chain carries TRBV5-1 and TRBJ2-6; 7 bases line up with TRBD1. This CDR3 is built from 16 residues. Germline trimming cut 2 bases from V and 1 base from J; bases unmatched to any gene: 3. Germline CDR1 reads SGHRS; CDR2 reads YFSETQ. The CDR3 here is CASSFRQGSGANVLTF. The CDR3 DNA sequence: TGCGCCAGCAGCTTCCGACAGGGATCTGGGGCCAACGTCCTGACTTTC. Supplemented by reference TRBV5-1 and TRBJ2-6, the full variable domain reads KAGVTQTPRYLIKTRGQQVTLSCSPISGHRSVSWYQQTPGQGLQFLFEYFSETQRNKGNFPGRFSGRQFSNSRSEMNVSTLELGDSALYLCASSFRQGSGANVLTFGAGSRLTVL.

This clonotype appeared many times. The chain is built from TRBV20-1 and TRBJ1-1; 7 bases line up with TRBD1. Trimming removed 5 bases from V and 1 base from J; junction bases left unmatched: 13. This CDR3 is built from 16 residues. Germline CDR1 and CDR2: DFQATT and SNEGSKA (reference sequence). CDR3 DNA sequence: TGCAGTGCTCGGGGGACAGAAAAGATATCGAACACTGAAGCTTTCTTT. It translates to CSARGTEKISNTEAFF.

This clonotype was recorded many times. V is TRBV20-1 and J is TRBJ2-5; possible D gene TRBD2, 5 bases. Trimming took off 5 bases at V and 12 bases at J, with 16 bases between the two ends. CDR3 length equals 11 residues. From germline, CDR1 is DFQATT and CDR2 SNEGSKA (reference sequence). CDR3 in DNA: TGCAGTGCTCCGAAGTCGGACTGGGAGTACTTC. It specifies CSAPKSDWEYF.

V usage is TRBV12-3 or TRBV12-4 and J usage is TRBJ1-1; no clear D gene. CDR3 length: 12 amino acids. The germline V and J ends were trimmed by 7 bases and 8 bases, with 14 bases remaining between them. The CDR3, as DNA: TGTGCCAGCACCCTGACGTCGGGAGAAGCTTTCTTT. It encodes CASTLTSGEAFF.

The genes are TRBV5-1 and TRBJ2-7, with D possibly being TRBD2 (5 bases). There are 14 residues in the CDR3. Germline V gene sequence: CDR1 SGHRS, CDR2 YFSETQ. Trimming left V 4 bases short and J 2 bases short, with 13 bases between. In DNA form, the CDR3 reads TGCGCCAGCAGCCCGGACCTAGCCACCTACGAGCAGTACTTC. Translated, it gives CASSPDLATYEQYF.

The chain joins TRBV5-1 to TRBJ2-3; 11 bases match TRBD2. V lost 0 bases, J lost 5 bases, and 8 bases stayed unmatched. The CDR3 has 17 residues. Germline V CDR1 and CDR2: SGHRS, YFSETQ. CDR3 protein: CASSLAPLAGGRDTQYF. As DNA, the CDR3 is TGCGCCAGCAGCTTGGCCCCTCTAGCGGGAGGTAGAGATACGCAGTATTTT.

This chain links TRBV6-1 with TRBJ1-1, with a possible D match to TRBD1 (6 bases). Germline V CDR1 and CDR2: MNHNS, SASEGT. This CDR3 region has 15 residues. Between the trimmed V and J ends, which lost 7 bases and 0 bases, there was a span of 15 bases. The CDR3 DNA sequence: TGTGCCAGCAACCCAGGGGTTGGGATGAACACTGAAGCTTTCTTT. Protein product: CASNPGVGMNTEAFF.

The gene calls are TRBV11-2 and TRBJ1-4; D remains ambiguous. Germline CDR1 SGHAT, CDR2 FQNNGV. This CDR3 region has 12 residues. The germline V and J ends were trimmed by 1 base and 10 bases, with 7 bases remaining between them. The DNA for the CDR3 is TGTGCCAGCAGCTTAGGGAACGGAAAACTGTTTTTT. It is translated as CASSLGNGKLFF.

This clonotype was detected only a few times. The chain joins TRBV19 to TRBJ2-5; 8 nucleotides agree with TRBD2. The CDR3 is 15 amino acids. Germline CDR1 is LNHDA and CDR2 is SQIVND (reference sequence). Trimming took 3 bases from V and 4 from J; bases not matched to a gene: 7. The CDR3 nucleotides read TGTGCCAGTAGTATCCGAGCGGGAGAGGGAGAGACCCAGTACTTC. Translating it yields CASSIRAGEGETQYF.

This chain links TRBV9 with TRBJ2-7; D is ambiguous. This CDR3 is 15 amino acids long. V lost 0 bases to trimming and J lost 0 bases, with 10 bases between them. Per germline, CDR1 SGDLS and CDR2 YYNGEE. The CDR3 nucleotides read TGTGCCAGCAGCGTAGAGGAGCCGGACTCCTACGAGCAGTACGTC. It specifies CASSVEEPDSYEQYV.

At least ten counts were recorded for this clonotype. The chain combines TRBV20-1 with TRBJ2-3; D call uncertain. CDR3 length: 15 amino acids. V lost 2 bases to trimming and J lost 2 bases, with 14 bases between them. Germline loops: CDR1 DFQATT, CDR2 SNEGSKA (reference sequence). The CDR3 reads CSARRLIRITDTQYF. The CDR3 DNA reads TGCAGTGCTAGAAGACTGATCAGGATCACAGATACGCAGTATTTT.